A selection of T cell receptor beta chains follows, all from one sample in a study of PD-1 blockade in classical Hodgkin lymphoma. Assay used: immunoSEQ multiplex PCR; TCRdb lists only in-frame clones, some missing. The repertoire consists of 30,000 or so clones, with about 85% occurring once and the leading ten covering about 2.2%. Material: CD4+ T cells from blood, obtained at baseline. The receptors were sampled from a human donor with classical Hodgkin lymphoma. CDR3s include the opening cysteine and the closing phenylalanine or tryptophan. D genes are given only for firm matches. Only some rows state a clone size, as once, few, many or a class for expanded clones.

d_gene,v_gene,abundance,j_gene,CDR3nt,CDR3aa
TRBD2,TRBV9,-,TRBJ2-1,TGTGCCAGCAGCGTAGGTATTAGCGGGAAAGGAGATGAGCAGTTCTTC,CASSVGISGKGDEQFF
TRBD1,TRBV6-1,-,TRBJ1-1,TGTGCCAGCAGTTCACAGGGGCCGGGCACTGAAGCTTTCTTT,CASSSQGPGTEAFF
TRBD1,TRBV28,-,TRBJ1-5,TGTGCCAGCAGTCCGGGACAGGGGGGGATTTATAGCAATCAGCCCCAGCATTTT,CASSPGQGGIYSNQPQHF
-,TRBV6-1,-,TRBJ1-3,TGTGCCAGTGAGGTTGGAAACACCATATATTTT,CASEVGNTIYF
-,TRBV4-3,few,TRBJ1-2,TGCGCCAGCAGCCAAGAAACCCGGCATGGCTACACCTTC,CASSQETRHGYTF
-,TRBV6-1,-,TRBJ1-2,TGTGCCAGTAAGACCGGGACCATGATTGGCTACACCTTC,CASKTGTMIGYTF
-,TRBV5-4,-,TRBJ2-7,TGTGCCAGCAGCTTCAAGTTCGCGGGGGAGCAGTACTTC,CASSFKFAGEQYF
TRBD1,TRBV18,-,TRBJ2-5,TGTGCCAGCTCCCCTATCTGGACAGGCCAAGAGACCCAGTACTTC,CASSPIWTGQETQYF
-,TRBV18,once,TRBJ1-1,TGTGCCAGCTCTCCCGGACGGAAGAACACTGAAGCTTTCTTT,CASSPGRKNTEAFF
TRBD1,TRBV29-1,-,TRBJ1-1,TGCAGCGTTGACAAGGCCCCTGGGACAGCTGGCGCTGAAGCTTTCTTT,CSVDKAPGTAGAEAFF
TRBD1,TRBV11-2,-,TRBJ2-7,TGTGCCAGCAGCTTTAATGGGTCCCCGACAGGGCGGAGCGAGCAGTACTTC,CASSFNGSPTGRSEQYF
TRBD2,TRBV5-1,-,TRBJ2-7,TGCGCCAGCAGCTTGGATAGCGGGGTCAGCTCCTACGAGCAGTACTTC,CASSLDSGVSSYEQYF
-,TRBV4-2,-,TRBJ1-5,TGTGCCAGCAGCCAAGGGGGGGGAGGTCAGCCCCAGCATTTT,CASSQGGGGQPQHF
TRBD2,TRBV2,once,TRBJ2-1,TGTGCCAGCAGTGTACCGGGACTAGCGTATGGAGGTTACAATGAGCAGTTCTTC,CASSVPGLAYGGYNEQFF
-,TRBV7-2,-,TRBJ2-4,TGTGCCAGCAGCTTAGATAGATTACTAGCCAAAAACATTCAGTACTTC,CASSLDRLLAKNIQYF
-,TRBV29-1,once,TRBJ1-1,TGCAGCGTTGAAGGGAGAATGATCACTGAAGCTTTCTTT,CSVEGRMITEAFF
TRBD1,TRBV19,-,TRBJ1-4,TGTGCCAGTACTAAGGACAGGGGCGAAAAACTGTTTTTT,CASTKDRGEKLFF
TRBD1,TRBV25-1,once,TRBJ1-4,TGTGCCAGCAGTGATCAACAGGGGACCCCCGAAAAACTGTTTTTT,CASSDQQGTPEKLFF
TRBD2,TRBV4-2,few,TRBJ2-3,TGTGCCAGCAGCCAAGTGGTAGCGGGAGGGCTGAGGGGCACAGATACGCAGTATTTT,CASSQVVAGGLRGTDTQYF
-,TRBV5-8,-,TRBJ1-5,TGTGCCAGCAGCCGAGGACGTAGCAATCAGCCCCAGCATTTT,CASSRGRSNQPQHF
TRBD1,TRBV6-1,few,TRBJ1-3,TGTGCCAGCAGGGAAGACAGGGGTTCGGGTGGAAACACCATATATTTT,CASREDRGSGGNTIYF
-,TRBV11-3,-,TRBJ2-2,TGTGCCAGCAAGCCATCGAACACCGGGGAGCTGTTTTTT,CASKPSNTGELFF
-,TRBV5-1,few,TRBJ1-4,TGCGCCAGCAGCTTGAATGGAGGTAATGAAAAACTGTTTTTT,CASSLNGGNEKLFF
TRBD2,TRBV5-1,-,TRBJ2-3,TGCGCCAGCAGCTTGCCGGGACTAGCATCATCTAGCACAGATACGCAGTATTTT,CASSLPGLASSSTDTQYF
TRBD1,TRBV9,-,TRBJ2-3,TGTGCCAGCAGCGAGGGACAGGGCCGCACAGATACGCAGTATTTT,CASSEGQGRTDTQYF
TRBD1,TRBV18,-,TRBJ1-5,TGTGCCAGCTCATCGGGACAGGGTAACGGTCAGCCCCAGCATTTT,CASSSGQGNGQPQHF
TRBD1,TRBV30,once,TRBJ1-5,TGTGCCTGGAGTAAGGACAGGGGAGGTCAGCCCCAGCATTTT,CAWSKDRGGQPQHF